This T cell receptor (beta chain) was documented in a study of PD-L1 blockade in urothelial cancer. For the study at large: Male sex and bladder-origin urothelial cancer characterized about 90% of the 29 patients.

Measured with immunoSEQ multiplex PCR; TCRdb has only the in-frame clones, and not every one. The data show about 70,000 clones, 85% to 90% seen once. Germline V gene data show CDR1 as MNHEY and CDR2 as SVGAGI. This CDR3 contains 15 residues. V lost 10 bases to trimming and J lost 0 bases, with 18 bases between them. The time point here: pretreatment peripheral blood. Metastatic or locally advanced urothelial carcinoma was present in the patients. This TCR came from a man aged 70 or older with urothelial cancer. The chain links TRBV6-5 to TRBJ1-1; possibly TRBD1 for D (6 bases). The sequenced sample was PBMCs, obtained around atezolizumab (anti-PD-L1) treatment. The CDR3 DNA sequence: TGTGCCACCAACAGGGTACGACCCATGAACACTGAAGCTTTCTTT. Its protein is CATNRVRPMNTEAFF.